The 32 T cell receptor beta chains reported below all come from one sample, sequenced in a study of beta chain features in type 1 diabetes. Their specific antigens are unknown. Sequenced material consisted of expressed TCRB transcripts (all of the isolated RNA was reverse transcribed). Sequenced by immunoSEQ multiplex PCR; TCRdb stores in-frame clones only, minus some. The sample holds around 130,000 clones, 7.5% to 9.5% seen once. Overall study findings and caveats: Moderate but significant shortening of TCRB CDR3s was recorded in all four CD4+ subsets from Type 1 diabetes patients.

The sequenced sample consisted of central memory CD4+ T cells from blood. These receptors were taken from a man aged 25 to 45 with type 1 diabetes.

The chain links TRBV4-2 to TRBJ2-2, with 8 positions matching TRBD1. V trimming: 1 base; J trimming: 6 bases; junction bases outside the gene matches: 7. Germline CDR1 LGHNA, CDR2 YNFKEQ. The CDR3 totals 16 residues. CDR3: CASSQGVDRAAGELFF. CDR3 nucleotide sequence: TGTGCCAGCAGCCAAGGCGTGGACAGGGCCGCCGGGGAGCTGTTTTTT.

V and J are TRBV6-1 and TRBJ2-1; D is possibly TRBD1 (6 bases). The CDR3 has 12 amino acids. Germline CDR1 and CDR2: MNHNS and SASEGT. Trimming left V 7 bases short and J 10 bases short, with 14 bases between. This chain's CDR3 is CASMNRESEQFF. CDR3 bases: TGTGCCAGCATGAACAGGGAAAGCGAGCAGTTCTTC.

This clone came up a few times. CDR3 in amino acids: CASSLNLGAGLETQYF. The CDR3 DNA is TGTGCCAGCAGCTTAAATTTGGGGGCGGGTTTAGAGACCCAGTACTTC. The chain couples TRBV7-8 to TRBJ2-5, with D perhaps matching TRBD1 (6 bases). Trimming cost V 2 bases and J 4 bases, with 17 bases left between them. CDR1 and CDR2 (germline): SGHVS, FQNEAQ. The CDR3 is 16 residues long.

In this sample, this clone turned up a few times. This sequence joins TRBV7-3 and TRBJ2-3; D is uncertain. CDR1 and CDR2 from the germline V gene are SGHTA and FQGTGA. This CDR3 is 14 amino acids long. V gave up 3 bases and J gave up 1 base, with 8 bases separating them. The CDR3 sequence is CASSFQRGTDTQYF. DNA for the CDR3: TGTGCCAGCAGCTTTCAACGGGGCACAGATACGCAGTATTTT.

This clone has more than one count but fewer than ten. Other nucleotide sequences from this sample produce the same CDR3. This chain connects TRBV29-1 to TRBJ2-7, with D maybe TRBD1 (6 bases). Trimming shortened V by 3 bases and J by 0 bases, and 6 bases separated the two germline ends. The CDR3 consists of 12 residues. Germline V CDR1 and CDR2: SQVTM, ANQGSEA. In DNA form, the CDR3 reads TGCAGCGTTGAGGACAGCTCCTACGAGCAGTACTTC. It translates to CSVEDSSYEQYF.

The rearrangement links TRBV7-2 to TRBJ2-1; D may be TRBD1 (5 bases). This CDR3 region has 12 residues. Germline-derived CDR1 and CDR2 are SGHTA and FQGNSA. V dropped 4 bases and J dropped 9 bases, with 10 bases sitting between them. Here the CDR3 DNA reads TGTGCCAGCAGCTCACAGGTGAGTGAGCAGTTCTTC. Translation: CASSSQVSEQFF. Using reference TRBV7-2 and TRBJ2-1 for the parts outside the CDR3, the full variable domain is GAGVSQSPSNKVTEKGKDVELRCDPISGHTALYWYRQSLGQGLEFLIYFQGNSAPDKSGLPSDRFSAERTGGSVSTLTIQRTQQEDSAVYLCASSSQVSEQFFGPGTRLTVL.

The gene calls are TRBV9 and TRBJ1-1; D is ambiguous. Trimming pared 7 bases from V and 1 base from J, leaving 11 bases between. The CDR3 totals 13 residues. Germline V gene lookup returns CDR1 SGDLS and CDR2 YYNGEE. The CDR3 DNA follows: TGTGCCAGCTACAAGCTAGGGAACACTGAAGCTTTCTTT. Encoded protein: CASYKLGNTEAFF.

The chain uses TRBV2 and TRBJ2-1; 12 positions match TRBD2. V was clipped by 6 bases and J by 10 bases; unmatched bases: 7. There are 14 residues in the CDR3. Germline V gives CDR1 SNHLY, CDR2 FYNNEI. The DNA of the CDR3 is TGTGCCAGCAGAGCTAGCGGGGGGGCCGTAGAGCAGTTCTTC. This codes for CASRASGGAVEQFF.

The V and J genes are TRBV7-6 and TRBJ2-1; D possibly corresponds to TRBD1 (6 bases). Germline CDR1 reads SGHVS; CDR2 reads FNYEAQ. This CDR3 comprises 13 residues. Trimming took 5 bases from V and 8 from J, leaving 13 bases between them. CDR3 protein: CASSATHRDEQFF. The CDR3 DNA reads as TGTGCCAGCAGCGCCACACACAGGGATGAGCAGTTCTTC.

This rearrangement joins TRBV5-6 to TRBJ1-2; no definite D call. V shed 4 bases and J shed 7 bases, with 14 bases lying between them. Germline CDR1 reads SGHDT; CDR2 reads YYEEEE. The CDR3 is 13 amino acids. The CDR3: CASSRRQGGGYTF. The CDR3 region has the DNA TGTGCCAGCAGCCGCCGTCAAGGCGGTGGCTACACCTTC.

This clone was found a few times. DNA of the CDR3: TGTGCCAGCAGCCAACGCTGGGACTTTAATGAGCAGTTCTTC. Translated, it gives CASSQRWDFNEQFF. The chain uses TRBV4-2 and TRBJ2-1, with D tentatively TRBD2 (6 bases). CDR1 is LGHNA, CDR2 YNFKEQ, per germline. The CDR3 consists of 14 residues. V lost 2 bases and J lost 7, with 12 bases in between.

V usage is TRBV5-1 and J usage is TRBJ2-3, with D possibly matching TRBD2 (5 bases). The CDR3 consists of 13 residues. With 4 bases removed from V and 5 bases from J, the gap between germline ends came to 11 bases. Germline values: CDR1 SGHRS, CDR2 YFSETQ. The CDR3 nucleotides are TGCGCCAGCAGCCGGGGTGCAGGAGATACGCAGTATTTT. Amino acids: CASSRGAGDTQYF.

This clone has more than one count but fewer than ten. The rearrangement joins TRBV25-1 to TRBJ1-4, with D possibly TRBD1 on 5 matching bases. V was cut by 4 bases and J by 4 bases, with 19 bases left in between. In germline, CDR1 is MGHDK, CDR2 SYGVNS. The CDR3 runs to 17 residues. The CDR3 region has the DNA TGTGCCAGCAGTGGACCCGTCGGCAGGGTAATTAATGAAAAACTGTTTTTT. It specifies CASSGPVGRVINEKLFF.

CDR3 bases: TGTGCCAGCAGTTTGCTTGGCGGGGCTTCCGACAATGAGCAGTTCTTC. It specifies CASSLLGGASDNEQFF. This sequence joins TRBV6-5 and TRBJ2-1; D perhaps matches TRBD2 (6 bases). CDR3 length: 16 amino acids. Germline CDR1 and CDR2: MNHEY and SVGAGI. Trimming stripped 4 bases from V and 5 bases from J, with 18 bases between.

This clone was counted between two and nine times. This chain uses TRBV21-1 with TRBJ2-7; the D call in the table, TRBD2, was not verified against the DNA. TRBV21-1 is an annotated pseudogene. This CDR3 has 12 amino acids. DNA of the CDR3: TGTGCCAGCAGCAAATCCCTCTACGAGCAGTACTTC. Translation gives CASSKSLYEQYF.

This clone was observed a few times. This chain connects TRBV5-8 to TRBJ1-5, with D maybe TRBD1 (6 bases). V lost 4 bases to trimming and J lost 5 bases, with 16 bases between them. The germline V gene encodes CDR1 SGHTS and CDR2 YDEGEE. The length of the CDR3 is 15 residues. CDR3 amino acids: CASSLIQGSDQPQHF. CDR3 nucleotides: TGTGCCAGCAGCCTAATACAGGGTTCGGATCAGCCCCAGCATTTT. The whole variable domain, filled in from reference TRBV5-8 and TRBJ1-5, reads EAGVTQSPTHLIKTRGQQATLRCSPISGHTSVYWYQQALGLGLQFLLWYDEGEERNRGNFPPRFSGRQFPNYSSELNVNALELEDSALYLCASSLIQGSDQPQHFGDGTRLSIL.

This clone was seen a few times. This rearrangement joins TRBV14 to TRBJ2-3; no clear D gene. Between the trimmed V and J ends, which lost 0 bases and 8 bases, there was a span of 12 bases. Germline lookup yields CDR1 SGHDN and CDR2 FVKESK. The CDR3 has 14 residues. CDR3: CASSQDPTRGTQYF. The CDR3 region has the DNA TGTGCCAGCAGCCAAGATCCTACACGAGGTACGCAGTATTTT.

This chain uses TRBV7-9 with TRBJ1-6, with D perhaps matching TRBD1 (6 bases). Per the germline V gene, CDR1 is SEHNR and CDR2 is FQNEAQ (reference sequence). This CDR3 is 16 amino acids long. V gave up 4 bases and J gave up 2 bases, with 12 bases separating them. CDR3 protein: CASSSSGDPYNSPLHF. The DNA of the CDR3 is TGTGCCAGCAGCTCCTCAGGGGACCCCTATAATTCACCCCTCCACTTT.

The chain combines TRBV7-3 with TRBJ2-1; TRBD2 matches 9 bases. Germline V lookup: CDR1 SGHTA, CDR2 FQGTGA. The length of the CDR3 is 15 residues. The J segment lost 2 bases and the V segment lost 6 bases, leaving 5 bases of the junction unmatched. The CDR3 DNA follows: TGTGCCAGCAGGGGCAGCGGGGGGACCTACAATGAGCAGTTCTTC. Translation gives CASRGSGGTYNEQFF.

V gene TRBV5-1 combines with J gene TRBJ2-5; the match to TRBD1 covers 9 bases. V gave up 0 bases and J gave up 5 bases; unmatched junction bases: 11. The CDR3 runs 17 residues. Germline CDR1 SGHRS, CDR2 YFSETQ. In DNA, the CDR3 is TGCGCCAGCAGCTTGGTCGGGACAGGGAGTTTGGTCGAGACCCAGTACTTC. Its protein product is CASSLVGTGSLVETQYF.

The chain employs TRBV7-2 and TRBJ2-7; 16 bases line up with TRBD2. The germline gives CDR1 SGHTA, CDR2 FQGNSA. V lost 1 base, J lost 2 bases, and 2 bases stayed unmatched. This CDR3 is 17 amino acids long. The CDR3 DNA reads TGTGCCAGCAGCTTAGTTGGGACTAGCGGGGGGGCCTACGAGCAGTACTTC. Encoded protein: CASSLVGTSGGAYEQYF.

This rearrangement joins TRBV5-1 to TRBJ2-2, with D maybe TRBD1 (6 bases). Germline loops: CDR1 SGHRS, CDR2 YFSETQ. The CDR3 extends over 16 amino acids. V was pared by 0 bases and J by 0 bases, with 9 bases between. CDR3 nucleotide sequence: TGCGCCAGCAGCTTGGGGACAGCCGCGAACACCGGGGAGCTGTTTTTT. Residues: CASSLGTAANTGELFF. The whole variable domain, remainder taken from reference TRBV5-1 and TRBJ2-2, is KAGVTQTPRYLIKTRGQQVTLSCSPISGHRSVSWYQQTPGQGLQFLFEYFSETQRNKGNFPGRFSGRQFSNSRSEMNVSTLELGDSALYLCASSLGTAANTGELFFGEGSRLTVL.

This clone was picked up a small number of times. V usage is TRBV27 and J usage is TRBJ1-2; weak D call: TRBD1 (5 bases). The CDR3 runs to 16 residues. The germline gives CDR1 MNHEY, CDR2 SMNVEV (reference sequence). V gave up 2 bases and J gave up 0 bases, with 13 bases separating them. The CDR3 reads CASSLVGVSTNYGYTF. DNA of the CDR3: TGTGCCAGCAGTTTAGTAGGGGTCAGTACTAACTATGGCTACACCTTC.

This clone has only a few counts. One end of the junction is discordant with germline, which a read error may explain. The rearrangement uses TRBV5-4 and TRBJ2-3; D not certain. CDR1 SGHNT and CDR2 YYREEE come from the germline V gene (reference sequence). There are 16 residues in the CDR3. The CDR3 DNA reads as TGCGCCAGCAGCCCCGGTCCCTTGTCTGGCACAGATACGCAGTATTTT. It encodes CASSPGPLSGTDTQYF.

This clone came up a few times. The rearrangement links TRBV5-1 to TRBJ2-7, with TRBD2 matching 11 bases. J lost 2 bases, V lost 8 bases, and 6 bases had no gene match. The CDR3 is made up of 14 amino acids. Germline V gene data show CDR1 as SGHRS and CDR2 as YFSETQ. In DNA, the CDR3 is TGCGCCAGTCGACCGGGACTAGCGGCCTACGAGCAGTACTTC. This encodes CASRPGLAAYEQYF.

CDR3 in amino acids: CASSSGLAGVNEQFF. DNA of the CDR3: TGTGCCAGCAGCTCAGGACTAGCGGGGGTCAATGAGCAGTTCTTC. The V and J genes are TRBV7-2 and TRBJ2-1, with 13 bases that match TRBD2. Trimming cost V 4 bases and J 6 bases; bases outside gene matches: 3. The CDR3 covers 15 residues. Germline values: CDR1 SGHTA, CDR2 FQGNSA.

This clone turned up a few times. The V and J genes are TRBV4-2 and TRBJ2-1; 13 bases line up with TRBD2. The germline gives CDR1 LGHNA, CDR2 YNFKEQ. The CDR3 runs to 17 residues. V was pared by 0 bases and J by 9 bases, with 8 bases of the junction left unmatched. The CDR3 DNA follows: TGTGCCAGCAGCCAAGATGGGACTAGCGGGGCCTTTGGTGAGCAGTTCTTC. Translated: CASSQDGTSGAFGEQFF.

Here the CDR3 DNA reads TGTGCCAGCTCACAGGGGGCCGACTATGGCTACACCTTC. It encodes CASSQGADYGYTF. The rearrangement joins TRBV18 to TRBJ1-2, with 7 bases fitting TRBD1. Germline V lookup: CDR1 KGHSH, CDR2 LQKENI. The V and J ends lost 4 bases and 3 bases, in that order; junction bases with no gene match: 2. This CDR3 comprises 13 residues.

In this sample, this clone turned up a few times. Other DNA sequences in the same sample also yield this CDR3. The rearrangement links TRBV14 to TRBJ1-3; possible D gene TRBD1, 5 bases. The germline V gene has CDR1 SGHDN and CDR2 FVKESK. V was cut by 4 bases and J by 0 bases, with 7 bases left in between. The CDR3 runs to 14 residues. In DNA form, the CDR3 reads TGTGCCAGCAGCCCTGGACACTCTGGAAACACCATATATTTT. Its translation is CASSPGHSGNTIYF.

The sample holds a few counts of this clone. V and J are TRBV28 and TRBJ2-5, with a tentative D call TRBD1 (6 bases). CDR3 size: 16 residues. V was pared by 6 bases and J by 4 bases, with 21 bases between. Germline V CDR1 and CDR2: MDHEN, SYDVKM. The CDR3 reads CASSSATGIGRETQYF. CDR3 DNA sequence: TGTGCCAGCAGCAGCGCGACAGGCATTGGCCGAGAGACCCAGTACTTC.

Comments on this clone: This sample also contains other DNA sequences that code for the same CDR3. This sequence joins TRBV9 and TRBJ1-2, with 9 bases fitting TRBD1. This CDR3 is 12 amino acids long. The ends lost 2 bases at V and 7 bases at J; junction bases unmatched: 0. The V gene's germline CDR1 is SGDLS and CDR2 YYNGEE. CDR3 amino acids: CASSVGQGGYTF. The DNA of the CDR3 is TGTGCCAGCAGCGTGGGACAGGGTGGCTACACCTTC.

There are a few counts of this clone. This sequence joins TRBV2 and TRBJ2-5, with a weak D call TRBD2 (5 bases). Trimming removed 5 bases at V and 2 bases at J, with 9 bases between. In germline, CDR1 is SNHLY, CDR2 FYNNEI. CDR3 size: 13 residues. CDR3 sequence reads: CASSYTGQETQYF. In DNA form, the CDR3 reads TGTGCCAGCAGTTACACGGGACAAGAGACCCAGTACTTC.